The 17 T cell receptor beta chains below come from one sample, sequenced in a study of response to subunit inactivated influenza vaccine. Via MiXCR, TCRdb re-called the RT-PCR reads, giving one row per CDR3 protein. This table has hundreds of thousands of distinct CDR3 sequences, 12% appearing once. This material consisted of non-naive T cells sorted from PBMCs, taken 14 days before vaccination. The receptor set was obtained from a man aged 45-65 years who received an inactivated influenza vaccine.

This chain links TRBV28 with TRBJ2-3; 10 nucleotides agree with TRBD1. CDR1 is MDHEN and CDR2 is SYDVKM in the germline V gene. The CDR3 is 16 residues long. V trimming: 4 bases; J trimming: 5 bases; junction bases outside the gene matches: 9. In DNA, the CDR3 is TGTGCCAGCAGTTCAATAGGGACAGGGGCGGGAGATACGCAGTATTTT. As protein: CASSSIGTGAGDTQYF.

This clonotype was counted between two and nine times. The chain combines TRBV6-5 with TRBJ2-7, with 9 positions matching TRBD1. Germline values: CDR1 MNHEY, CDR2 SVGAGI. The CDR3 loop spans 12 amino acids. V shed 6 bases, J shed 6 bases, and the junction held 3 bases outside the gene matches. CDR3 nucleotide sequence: TGTGCCAGCAGAAAGACAGGGGGCGAGCAGTACTTC. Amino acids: CASRKTGGEQYF.

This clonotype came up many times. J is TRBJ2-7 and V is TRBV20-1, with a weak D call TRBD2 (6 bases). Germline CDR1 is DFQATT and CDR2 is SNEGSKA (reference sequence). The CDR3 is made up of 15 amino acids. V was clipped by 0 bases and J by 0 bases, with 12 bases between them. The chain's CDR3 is CSARDSGPSSYEQYF. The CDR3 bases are TGCAGTGCTAGAGATAGCGGTCCTAGCTCCTACGAGCAGTACTTC.

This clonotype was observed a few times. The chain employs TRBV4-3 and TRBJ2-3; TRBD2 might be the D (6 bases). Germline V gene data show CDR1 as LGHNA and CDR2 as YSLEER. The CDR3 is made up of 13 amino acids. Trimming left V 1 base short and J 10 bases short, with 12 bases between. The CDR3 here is CASSQGRRGAQYF. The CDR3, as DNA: TGCGCCAGCAGCCAAGGGCGGAGGGGTGCGCAGTATTTT.

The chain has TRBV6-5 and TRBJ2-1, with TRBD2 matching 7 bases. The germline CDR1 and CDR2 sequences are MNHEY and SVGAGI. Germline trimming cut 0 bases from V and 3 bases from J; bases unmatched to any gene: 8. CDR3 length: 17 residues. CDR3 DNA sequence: TGTGCCAGCAGTTACTCTGGACTGGCGGGGGTCTACAATGAGCAGTTCTTC. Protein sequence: CASSYSGLAGVYNEQFF.

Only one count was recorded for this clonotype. CDR3: CASSQEHRGYNEQFF. The CDR3 DNA reads TGCGCCAGCAGCCAAGAACACAGGGGATACAATGAGCAGTTCTTC. V gene TRBV4-3 combines with J gene TRBJ2-1; TRBD1 matches at 7 bases. Germline CDR1 reads LGHNA; CDR2 reads YSLEER. The CDR3 loop spans 15 amino acids. Trimming took 0 bases from V and 4 from J; bases not matched to a gene: 3.

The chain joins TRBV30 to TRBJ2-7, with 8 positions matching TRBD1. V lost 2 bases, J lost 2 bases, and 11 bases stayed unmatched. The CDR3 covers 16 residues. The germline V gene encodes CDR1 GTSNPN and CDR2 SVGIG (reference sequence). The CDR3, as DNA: TGTGCCTGGAGTTATCTTCCGGGACAGGAGGCCTACGAGCAGTACTTC. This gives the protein CAWSYLPGQEAYEQYF. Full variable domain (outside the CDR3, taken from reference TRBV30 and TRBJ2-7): SQTIHQWPATLVQPVGSPLSLECTVEGTSNPNLYWYRQAAGRGLQLLFYSVGIGQISSEVPQNLSASRPQDRQFILSSKKLLLSDSGFYLCAWSYLPGQEAYEQYFGPGTRLTVT.

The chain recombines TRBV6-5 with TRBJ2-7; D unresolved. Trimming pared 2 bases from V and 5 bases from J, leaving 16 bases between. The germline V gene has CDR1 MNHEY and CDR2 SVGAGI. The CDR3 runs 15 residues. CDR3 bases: TGTGCCAGCAGTTACGGAGCCCAAGTGGGAAACGAGCAGTACTTC. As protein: CASSYGAQVGNEQYF.

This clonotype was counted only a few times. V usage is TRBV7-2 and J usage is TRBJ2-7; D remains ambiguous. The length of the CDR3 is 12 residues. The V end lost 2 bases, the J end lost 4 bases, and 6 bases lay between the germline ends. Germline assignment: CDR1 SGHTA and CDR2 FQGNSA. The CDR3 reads CASSLRRYEQYF. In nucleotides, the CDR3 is TGTGCCAGCAGCTTACGGCGTTACGAGCAGTACTTC.

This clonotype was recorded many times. CDR3 region: CASSWGTALYEQYF. CDR3 in DNA: TGTGCCAGCAGTTGGGGGACAGCTCTCTACGAGCAGTACTTC. The rearrangement uses TRBV6-2 or TRBV6-3 and TRBJ2-7; 7 nucleotides line up with TRBD1. The germline V gene encodes CDR1 MNHEY and CDR2 SVGEGT. The CDR3 spans 14 residues. Trimming took 4 bases from V and 3 from J; bases not matched to a gene: 6.

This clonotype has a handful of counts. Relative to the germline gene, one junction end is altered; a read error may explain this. For the CDR3, the DNA is TGTGCCAGCAGTGATAATGGGATCAGCGGGAAGATCTTC. Its protein product is CASSDNGISGKIF. The gene calls are TRBV2 and TRBJ2-1; 7 bases map to TRBD2. Germline CDR1 SNHLY, CDR2 FYNNEI. The CDR3 totals 13 residues.

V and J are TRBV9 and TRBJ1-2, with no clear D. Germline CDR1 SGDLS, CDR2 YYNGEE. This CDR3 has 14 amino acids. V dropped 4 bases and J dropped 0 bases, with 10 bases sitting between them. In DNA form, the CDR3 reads TGTGCCAGCAGCCTGGGCGCTACTAACTATGGCTACACCTTC. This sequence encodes CASSLGATNYGYTF.

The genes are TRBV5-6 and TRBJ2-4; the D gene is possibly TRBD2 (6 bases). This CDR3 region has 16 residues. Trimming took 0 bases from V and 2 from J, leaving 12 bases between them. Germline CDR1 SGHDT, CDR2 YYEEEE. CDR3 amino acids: CASSLGGERTKNIQYF. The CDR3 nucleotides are TGTGCCAGCAGCTTGGGGGGGGAGCGAACCAAAAACATTCAGTACTTC.

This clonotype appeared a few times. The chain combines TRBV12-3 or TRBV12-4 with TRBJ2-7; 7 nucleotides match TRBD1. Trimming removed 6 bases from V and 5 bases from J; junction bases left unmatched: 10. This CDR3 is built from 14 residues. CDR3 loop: CASRETTGVNEQYF. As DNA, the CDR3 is TGTGCCAGCAGGGAAACCACAGGGGTCAACGAGCAGTACTTC.

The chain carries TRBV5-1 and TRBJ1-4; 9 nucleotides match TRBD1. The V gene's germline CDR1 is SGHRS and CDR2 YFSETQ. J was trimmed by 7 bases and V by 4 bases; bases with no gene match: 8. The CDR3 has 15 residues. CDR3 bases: TGCGCCAGCAGCCTGAACAGGGGGCCCGGTGAAAAACTGTTTTTT. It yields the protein CASSLNRGPGEKLFF.

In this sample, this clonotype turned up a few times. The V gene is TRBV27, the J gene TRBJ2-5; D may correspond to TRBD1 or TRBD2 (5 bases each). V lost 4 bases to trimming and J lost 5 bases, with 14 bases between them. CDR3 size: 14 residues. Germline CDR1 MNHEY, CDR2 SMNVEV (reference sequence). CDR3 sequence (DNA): TGTGCCAGCAGTTCTCCCGGGGCGACGGAGACCCAGTACTTC. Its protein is CASSSPGATETQYF.

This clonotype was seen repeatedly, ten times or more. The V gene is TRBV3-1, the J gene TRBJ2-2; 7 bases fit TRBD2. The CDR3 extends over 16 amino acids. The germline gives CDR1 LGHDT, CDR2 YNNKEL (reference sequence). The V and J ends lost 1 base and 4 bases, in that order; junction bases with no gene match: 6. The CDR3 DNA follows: TGTGCCAGCAGCCAAGTTGCGGGGGTAACCACCGGGGAGCTGTTTTTT. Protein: CASSQVAGVTTGELFF.